Presented here are 14 T cell receptor beta chains from one specimen sequenced in a study of blood T cell repertoires in COVID-19. Only in-frame clones appear in the TCRdb table, and some are missing; sequencing was by immunoSEQ multiplex PCR. The table has nearly 350,000 clones, 88% seen once. Sequenced sample: peripheral blood. These TCRs come from a woman aged 65 to 85 with COVID-19, enrolled during active disease.

The chain is built from TRBV19 and TRBJ1-5, with D possibly TRBD1 on 5 matching bases. With 7 bases removed from V and 7 bases from J, the gap between germline ends came to 23 bases. CDR3 length equals 16 residues. CDR1 is LNHDA, CDR2 SQIVND, per germline (reference sequence). CDR3 bases: TGTGCCAGTAACCTGGGGGGGTGGAGGGTCACCCAGCCCCAGCATTTT. Translating gives CASNLGGWRVTQPQHF.

The gene calls are TRBV5-1 and TRBJ2-7; D is perhaps TRBD1 (5 bases). The ends were cut back, 5 bases at V and 5 bases at J, with 11 bases in the middle. This CDR3 has 12 residues. CDR1 and CDR2 from the germline V gene are SGHRS and YFSETQ. In nucleotides, the CDR3 is TGCGCCAGCAGGGCAGGGTCGGACGAGCAGTACTTC. Translation: CASRAGSDEQYF.

The chain carries TRBV30 and TRBJ1-2; D is perhaps TRBD1 (6 bases). V was pared by 1 base and J by 6 bases, with 15 bases between. This CDR3 is 14 amino acids long. Germline lookup yields CDR1 GTSNPN and CDR2 SVGIG (reference sequence). CDR3 sequence (DNA): TGTGCCTGGAGTGACTGGGGGCGTTATAATGGCTACACCTTC. Protein: CAWSDWGRYNGYTF.

V gene TRBV4-1 combines with J gene TRBJ1-2; 9 bases are a match to TRBD1. This CDR3 spans 17 amino acids. Trimming removed 0 bases from V and 12 bases from J; junction bases left unmatched: 17. From germline, CDR1 is MGHRA and CDR2 YSYEKL. CDR3 sequence (DNA): TGCGCCAGCAGCCAAGAACATAGGGGACAGGGCTGGAGGGTGGACACCTTC. Protein: CASSQEHRGQGWRVDTF.

This clone was observed once. The rearrangement uses TRBV5-1 and TRBJ2-2; TRBD1 might be the D (6 bases). CDR1 and CDR2 from the germline V gene are SGHRS and YFSETQ. The CDR3 has 15 residues. Between the trimmed V and J ends, which lost 4 bases and 3 bases, there was a span of 13 bases. This chain's CDR3 is CASSPRPGDTGELFF. The CDR3 DNA reads TGCGCCAGCAGCCCCCGACCAGGGGACACCGGGGAGCTGTTTTTT.

The rearrangement links TRBV5-1 to TRBJ2-1, with D maybe TRBD1 (5 bases). Deletions cut 0 bases from V and 8 bases from J, with 12 bases between. Per the germline V gene, CDR1 is SGHRS and CDR2 is YFSETQ. The length of the CDR3 is 14 residues. In nucleotides, the CDR3 is TGCGCCAGCAGCTTGGGGCAGGGTTGGGATGAGCAGTTCTTC. This sequence encodes CASSLGQGWDEQFF.

The chain employs TRBV6-5 and TRBJ1-1; 7 bases match TRBD1. Trimming took 4 bases from V and 2 from J; bases not matched to a gene: 7. The length of the CDR3 is 15 residues. The germline gives CDR1 MNHEY, CDR2 SVGAGI. CDR3 sequence reads: CASSSPGTANTEAFF. CDR3 in DNA: TGTGCCAGCAGTTCCCCGGGGACAGCAAACACTGAAGCTTTCTTT.

The rearrangement joins TRBV27 to TRBJ2-1; D call uncertain. CDR3 length: 13 amino acids. The V end was cut by 4 bases, the J end by 3 bases, with 7 bases between. CDR1 is MNHEY and CDR2 is SMNVEV in the germline V gene (reference sequence). In DNA form, the CDR3 reads TGTGCCAGCAGTTACGCGCTCTACAATGAGCAGTTCTTC. Translated, it gives CASSYALYNEQFF.

This chain joins TRBV5-1 and TRBJ2-3; D is perhaps TRBD2 (6 bases). The CDR3 extends over 14 amino acids. CDR1 is SGHRS and CDR2 is YFSETQ in the germline V gene. The V gene lost 4 bases and the J gene lost 6 bases, with 15 bases spanning the gap. The DNA for the CDR3 is TGCGCCAGCAGCCGCGGGGTTGGGTCGGATACGCAGTATTTT. It translates to CASSRGVGSDTQYF.

This clone was picked up a small number of times. J is TRBJ1-1 and V is TRBV10-2; D remains unclear. V lost 8 bases and J 1 base, leaving 14 bases between the germline ends. Germline values: CDR1 WSHSY, CDR2 SAAADI. The CDR3 loop spans 14 amino acids. The CDR3 region has the DNA TGCGCCAGCTATAAGCTTCTTTCGAACACTGAAGCTTTCTTT. The encoded protein is CASYKLLSNTEAFF.

CDR3 coding DNA: TGTGCCAGCAGCTTAGCCGAGGGCTATGGCTACACCTTC. Protein sequence: CASSLAEGYGYTF. The V and J genes are TRBV7-8 and TRBJ1-2; unclear D gene. In germline, CDR1 is SGHVS, CDR2 FQNEAQ. This CDR3 comprises 13 residues. Trimming cost V 0 bases and J 4 bases, with 6 bases left between them.

The J gene is TRBJ1-1, the V gene TRBV7-6; TRBD1 matches at 8 bases. The CDR3 sequence is 14 residues long. Trimming took 5 bases from V and 4 from J; bases not matched to a gene: 6. The germline V gene has CDR1 SGHVS and CDR2 FNYEAQ. CDR3 amino acids: CASSPKDRVTEAFF. Here the CDR3 DNA reads TGTGCCAGCAGCCCGAAGGACAGGGTCACTGAAGCTTTCTTT.

The genes are TRBV29-1 and TRBJ2-5, with 14 bases identical to TRBD2. J was trimmed by 4 bases and V by 0 bases; bases with no gene match: 7. Looked up from germline, CDR1 is SQVTM and CDR2 is ANQGSEA. CDR3 size: 17 residues. The CDR3 spells CSVEDRLGLAGAETQYF. Here the CDR3 DNA reads TGCAGCGTTGAAGATCGTCTGGGACTAGCGGGGGCAGAGACCCAGTACTTC. The complete variable domain, with remaining parts taken from reference TRBV29-1 and TRBJ2-5, reads SAVISQKPSRDICQRGTSLTIQCQVDSQVTMMFWYRQQPGQSLTLIATANQGSEATYESGFVIDKFPISRPNLTFSTLTVSNMSPEDSSIYLCSVEDRLGLAGAETQYFGPGTRLLVL.

The chain links TRBV30 to TRBJ1-2; 11 bases line up with TRBD1. CDR3 length equals 13 residues. CDR1 and CDR2 (germline): GTSNPN, SVGIG (reference sequence). The CDR3 here is CATGTGGLGGYTF. The CDR3 DNA reads as TGTGCTACAGGGACAGGGGGATTGGGTGGCTACACCTTC.